The sequence of this TCR beta chain was determined in a study of T-cell reconstitution after alpha-beta-depleted transplantation in children. Ten or more counts support this clonotype. Per the germline V gene, CDR1 is LGHDT and CDR2 is YNNKEL (reference sequence). V gave up 0 bases and J gave up 4 bases, with 10 bases separating them. The CDR3 has 14 residues. Unique molecular identifiers were incorporated into the prepared TCRbeta library. In TCRdb, the PCR reads were re-called with MiXCR into one record per CDR3 protein. The sample has under 750,000 distinct CDR3 sequences; under 30% are singletons.

Specimen: PBMCs, mostly from graft donor cells, collected 360 days after TCRalphabeta/CD19-depleted stem cell transplant. This receptor was identified in a boy younger than two who had a stem cell transplant for acute myeloid leukemia, so the T cells may come from the graft donor. The chain combines TRBV3-1 with TRBJ2-7; TRBD1 is a possible D gene (5 bases). The CDR3 is CASSQEGQVYEQYF. The DNA of the CDR3 is TGTGCCAGCAGCCAAGAGGGGCAGGTTTACGAGCAGTACTTC.